This T cell receptor (beta chain) was sequenced during a study of T cell responses to AZD1222 COVID-19 vaccine. The germline gives CDR1 MDHEN, CDR2 SYDVKM. V was pared by 5 bases and J by 5 bases, with 7 bases between. The CDR3 consists of 12 residues. TCRdb's copy holds only in-frame clones and misses some; the assay was immunoSEQ multiplex PCR. The sample shows 95,000 to 100,000 clones, around 87% of them seen only once. Findings and caveats of the study: Seropositivity was recorded at baseline in only five to seven AZD1222 recipients. A mostly white British donor set with more females was recruited, and clonal diversity was possibly underestimated. No day 14 peak samples; only post-peak repertoires were characterized. CD4 TCRs linked to vaccination spanned spike, dominating at 160-218 and 743-854.

This clone was observed a handful of times. Antigen unknown. The receptor's source is an adult who received the AZD1222 COVID-19 vaccine. J is TRBJ2-1 and V is TRBV28; D gene ambiguous. The specimen comprised peripheral blood, sampled 28 days after the second AZD1222 dose. The CDR3 DNA reads as TGTGCCAGCAGTCCCCGTGACAATGAGCAGTTCTTC. Encoded protein: CASSPRDNEQFF.